This T cell receptor (beta chain) was profiled in a study of cytomegalovirus exposure and HLA in healthy donors. The PCR made use of 60 Vbeta and 13 Jbeta primers. Sequencing used immunoSEQ multiplex PCR; TCRdb keeps in-frame clones, though not all of them. The sample records 75,000 to 80,000 clones, 78% being singletons. The receptor was isolated from a man aged 35 to 55 in good health and CMV-seronegative. Sequencing was carried out using PBMCs.

CDR3 in amino acids: CASSQGLVRRLSEQYF. The DNA of the CDR3 is TGCGCCAGCAGCCAAGGACTAGTCAGACGGTTGAGCGAGCAGTACTTC. The rearrangement joins TRBV4-1 to TRBJ2-7, with a tentative D call TRBD2 (6 bases). This CDR3 comprises 16 residues. Germline loops: CDR1 MGHRA, CDR2 YSYEKL. Trimming pared 1 base from V and 6 bases from J, leaving 19 bases between.